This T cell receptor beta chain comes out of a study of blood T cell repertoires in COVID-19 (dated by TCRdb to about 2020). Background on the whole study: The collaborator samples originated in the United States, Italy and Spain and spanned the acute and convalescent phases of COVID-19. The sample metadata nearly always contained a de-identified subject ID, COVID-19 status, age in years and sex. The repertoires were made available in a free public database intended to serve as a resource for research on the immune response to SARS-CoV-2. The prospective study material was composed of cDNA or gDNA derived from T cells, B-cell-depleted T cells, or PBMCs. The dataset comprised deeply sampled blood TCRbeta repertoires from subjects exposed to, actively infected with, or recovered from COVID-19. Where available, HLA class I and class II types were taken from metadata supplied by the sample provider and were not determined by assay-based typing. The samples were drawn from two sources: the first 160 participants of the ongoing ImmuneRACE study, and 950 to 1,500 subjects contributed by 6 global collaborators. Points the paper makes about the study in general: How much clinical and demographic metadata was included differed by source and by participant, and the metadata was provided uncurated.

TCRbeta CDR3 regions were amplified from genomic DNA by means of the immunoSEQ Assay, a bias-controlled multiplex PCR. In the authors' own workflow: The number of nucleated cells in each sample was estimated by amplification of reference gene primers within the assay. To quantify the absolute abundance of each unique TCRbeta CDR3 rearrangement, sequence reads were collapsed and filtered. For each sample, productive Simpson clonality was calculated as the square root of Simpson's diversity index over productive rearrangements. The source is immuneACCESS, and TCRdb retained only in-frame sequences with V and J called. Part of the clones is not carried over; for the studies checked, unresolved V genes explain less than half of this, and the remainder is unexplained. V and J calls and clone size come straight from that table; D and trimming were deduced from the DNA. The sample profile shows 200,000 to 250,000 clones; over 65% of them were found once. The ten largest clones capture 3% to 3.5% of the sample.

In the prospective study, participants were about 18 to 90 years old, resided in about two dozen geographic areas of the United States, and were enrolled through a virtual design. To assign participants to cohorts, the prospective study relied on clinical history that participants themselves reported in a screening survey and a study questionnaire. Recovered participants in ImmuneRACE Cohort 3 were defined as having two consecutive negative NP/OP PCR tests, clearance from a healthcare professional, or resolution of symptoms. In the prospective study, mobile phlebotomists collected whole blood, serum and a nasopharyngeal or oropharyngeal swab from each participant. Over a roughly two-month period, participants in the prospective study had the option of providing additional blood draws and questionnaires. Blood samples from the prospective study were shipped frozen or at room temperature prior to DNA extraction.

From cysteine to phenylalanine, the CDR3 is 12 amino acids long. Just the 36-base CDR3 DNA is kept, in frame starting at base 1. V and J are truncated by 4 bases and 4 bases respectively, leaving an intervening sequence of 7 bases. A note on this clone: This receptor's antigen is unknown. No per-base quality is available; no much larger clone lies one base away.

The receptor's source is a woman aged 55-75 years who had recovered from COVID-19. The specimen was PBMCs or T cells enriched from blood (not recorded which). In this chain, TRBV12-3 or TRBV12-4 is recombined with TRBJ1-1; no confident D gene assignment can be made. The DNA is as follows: TGTGCCAGCAGTTATCCCCGCACTGAAGCTTTCTTT. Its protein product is CASSYPRTEAFF.